A selection of T cell receptor beta chains follows, all from one sample in a study of cytomegalovirus exposure and HLA in healthy donors. The data were produced by immunoSEQ multiplex PCR, yet TCRdb's version contains in-frame clones alone and is incomplete. The sample lists 150,000 to 200,000 clones, 65% to 80% seen once, with nearly 4.5% in the top ten. Sequences were obtained from PBMCs. The receptors shown here come from a woman in her 30s in good health and CMV-seropositive. CDR3s include the opening cysteine and the closing phenylalanine or tryptophan. The order of the fields is V gene, CDR3 protein.

v_gene: TRBV4-1
CDR3aa: CASSQEGQGGQPQHF

v_gene: TRBV7-2
CDR3aa: CASSVTGYPSYEQYF

v_gene: TRBV11-3
CDR3aa: CASSPRGGKYSLAKNIQYF

v_gene: TRBV4-1
CDR3aa: CASSQPAGGSSYEQYF

v_gene: TRBV7-6
CDR3aa: CASSLDRPSSYEQYF

v_gene: TRBV7-6
CDR3aa: CASRDLLAGGPSGELFF

v_gene: TRBV4-3
CDR3aa: CASSQSHRGRRDTEAFF

v_gene: TRBV9
CDR3aa: CASSTGTGTFSGELFF

v_gene: TRBV29-1
CDR3aa: CSVEPTGGQNIQYF

v_gene: TRBV5-6
CDR3aa: CASSFYRGLGGYGYTF

v_gene: TRBV9
CDR3aa: CASSVESTTGELFF

v_gene: TRBV28
CDR3aa: CASSGPRTGDTEAFF

v_gene: TRBV11-2
CDR3aa: CASSRMFSGGQETQYF

v_gene: TRBV27
CDR3aa: CASSLQGEGGYGYTF

v_gene: TRBV6-5
CDR3aa: CASSYSTLGVDEKLFF

v_gene: TRBV4-2
CDR3aa: CASSQPLGRTGGNSNYGYTF

v_gene: TRBV7-9
CDR3aa: CASRKQGRHTEAFF

v_gene: TRBV4-2
CDR3aa: CASSQENRRNTEAFF

v_gene: TRBV27
CDR3aa: CASSPGGGRYNEQFF

v_gene: TRBV19
CDR3aa: CASSAGGIDTGELFF

v_gene: TRBV23-1
CDR3aa: CASSQRGQGAAYSNQPQHF

v_gene: TRBV6-5
CDR3aa: CASSYSNRGLNTEAFF

v_gene: TRBV7-8
CDR3aa: CASSPGQGYGYTF

v_gene: TRBV5-1
CDR3aa: CASSLADREVETGELFF

v_gene: TRBV5-1
CDR3aa: CASRQATSRGETQYF

v_gene: TRBV27
CDR3aa: CASSRLRTGGILDQPQHF

v_gene: TRBV5-6
CDR3aa: CASSYVSGPEVEQYF

v_gene: TRBV5-1
CDR3aa: CASSLDRQGNEQYF

v_gene: TRBV6-5
CDR3aa: CASSRQGANTEAFF

v_gene: TRBV5-4
CDR3aa: CASSVTGVYSYEQYF

v_gene: TRBV6-1
CDR3aa: CASSEDRGLGYGYTF

v_gene: TRBV4-3
CDR3aa: CASSQGTVVAGDPHEQYF

v_gene: TRBV15
CDR3aa: CATGGTESREQYF

v_gene: TRBV9
CDR3aa: CASSVQDSSEKLFF

v_gene: TRBV10-3
CDR3aa: CAISVDGGHSYEQYF

v_gene: TRBV5-1
CDR3aa: CASSLPGEVEQFF

v_gene: TRBV11-2
CDR3aa: CASSSTGGRRGETQYF

v_gene: TRBV15
CDR3aa: CATSRVTGSQETQYF

v_gene: TRBV5-8
CDR3aa: CASSLDRVNSGNTIYF

v_gene: TRBV4-3
CDR3aa: CASSQDTGGNTGELFF

v_gene: TRBV5-1
CDR3aa: CASSSALRGANEKLFF

v_gene: TRBV6-1
CDR3aa: CASSERRTGQPQHF